This T cell receptor beta chain derives from a study of blood T cell repertoires in COVID-19. Study details: The study drew acute and convalescent COVID-19 samples from the United States, Italy and Spain. The cDNA or gDNA used as material had been derived from T cells, B-cell-depleted T cells, or PBMCs.

Original data processing: Cell counts per sample came from amplifying reference gene primers. Sequencing used immunoSEQ multiplex PCR; TCRdb keeps in-frame clones, though not all of them. For V, J and clone size, that table is used; D and trimming come from the DNA. This sample yields tens of thousands of clones, of which approximately 86% are seen a single time; 55% to 60% belongs to the top ten. Germline V CDR1 and CDR2: MNHEY, SVGEGT. The CDR3 extends over 16 amino acids. Trimming pared 0 bases from V and 4 bases from J, leaving 13 bases between. This clone was found once. This chain joins TRBV6-2 or TRBV6-3 and TRBJ2-1, with D possibly TRBD2 on 6 matching bases. The sequence derives from a man between 65 and 85 years old with acute or convalescent COVID-19. The sequenced sample was peripheral blood. In DNA, the CDR3 is TGTGCCAGCAGTTACTCTCCGGGAGATGCTTACAATGAGCAGTTCTTC. Protein sequence: CASSYSPGDAYNEQFF.